This T cell receptor beta chain is drawn from a study of T-cell memory formation after mild COVID-19. Broader study findings: Later expanders leaned CD4+, whereas clones that contracted between day 15 and 85 were balanced CD4/CD8. Pre-infection memory carried some responding clones, suggesting that cross-reactive memory joined. Nothing showed for sure that second-wave clones peaking on day 37 were SARS-CoV-2 specific.

On this clonotype itself: Antigen unknown.

MiXCR was run by TCRdb on the 5' RACE reads, yielding one entry per CDR3 protein. The sample lists about 200,000 distinct CDR3 sequences, approximately 16% occurring once. The CDR3 has 14 amino acids. Trimming pared 3 bases from V and 1 base from J, leaving 8 bases between. Germline assignment: CDR1 SGHRS and CDR2 YFSETQ. The genes are TRBV5-1 and TRBJ2-1, with D hard to call. The sample comprised PBMCs or a T cell subset sorted from them (not recorded which). The source of this sequence is an adult woman who had mild COVID-19 (a few samples of this study predate the infection). Cell type and time point are not known. CDR3 region: CASSSSYSYNEQFF. The CDR3 region has the DNA TGCGCCAGCAGCTCCAGTTATTCCTACAATGAGCAGTTCTTC.